Listed below are T cell receptor beta chains from one sample, sequenced in a study of regulatory dendritic cells for organ transplantation. The antigens for these receptors are not known. Clones were read by immunoSEQ multiplex PCR, and TCRdb kept only the in-frame ones, dropping some. The sample carries 15,000 to 20,000 clones, over 75% recorded once. The sequenced sample was memory CD4+ T cells from blood cultured with regulatory dendritic cells. These receptors were taken from a human donor in good health. CDR3s include the opening cysteine and the closing phenylalanine or tryptophan. The order of the fields is D gene, V gene, J gene, clone size, CDR3 protein, CDR3 DNA. D genes are given only for firm matches. For some rows the clone size is stated as once, few or many, or as a class when expanded; others skip it.

.	TRBV7-6	TRBJ1-1	.	CASSLDVGNTEAFF	TGTGCCAGCAGCCTTGACGTAGGGAACACTGAAGCTTTCTTT
.	TRBV6-1	TRBJ2-7	.	CASSEEAGGNF	TGTGCCAGCAGTGAAGAGGCAGGGGGGAACTTC
.	TRBV6-5	TRBJ2-7	.	CAVGRVSYEQYF	TGTGCCGTCGGACGGGTCTCCTACGAGCAGTACTTC
.	TRBV19	TRBJ1-6	once	CASRTSGDGSPLHF	TGTGCCAGTAGGACGTCAGGGGACGGATCACCCCTCCACTTT
.	TRBV7-3	TRBJ2-1	few	CASSLTSGSNEQFF	TGTGCCAGCAGCTTAACTTCCGGGAGCAATGAGCAGTTCTTC
.	TRBV10-3	TRBJ1-6	few	CAISDKQLNNSPLHF	TGTGCCATCAGTGACAAACAGCTTAATAATTCACCCCTCCACTTT
TRBD2	TRBV6-6	TRBJ2-7	.	CASTHGGDYVKEQYF	TGTGCCAGCACCCACGGGGGGGACTATGTTAAGGAGCAGTACTTC
.	TRBV27	TRBJ2-7	.	CASSLRFGGPYEQYF	TGTGCCAGCAGTTTAAGGTTCGGGGGCCCCTACGAGCAGTACTTC
.	TRBV5-1	TRBJ2-1	.	CASSFPDRPYNEQFF	TGCGCCAGCAGCTTTCCCGACAGGCCCTACAATGAGCAGTTCTTC
.	TRBV11-2	TRBJ2-7	few	CASSLDSVYEQYF	TGTGCCAGCAGCTTAGATAGTGTCTACGAGCAGTACTTC
.	TRBV4-3	TRBJ2-1	.	CASSLRGEVYNEQFF	TGCGCCAGCAGCCTTCGCGGGGAGGTCTACAATGAGCAGTTCTTC
.	TRBV14	TRBJ1-1	.	CASSQGTLTEAFF	TGTGCCAGCAGCCAGGGGACACTCACTGAAGCTTTCTTT
TRBD1	TRBV6-5	TRBJ2-3	.	CASSIRDRTNTQYF	TGTGCCAGCTCGATCCGGGACAGGACCAATACGCAGTATTTT
TRBD2	TRBV19	TRBJ2-2	.	CATDTSARTGELFF	TGTGCCACCGATACTAGCGCGCGCACCGGGGAGCTGTTTTTT
.	TRBV2	TRBJ2-3	few	CASRPSVGDTQYF	TGTGCCAGCAGGCCCAGCGTTGGGGATACGCAGTATTTT
TRBD1	TRBV6-4	TRBJ2-2	.	CASSVGQDTGELFF	TGTGCCAGCAGTGTGGGACAGGACACCGGGGAGCTGTTTTTT
.	TRBV6-4	TRBJ1-2	.	CASTKPDRFYGYTF	TGTGCCAGCACCAAGCCCGACAGGTTCTATGGCTACACCTTC
TRBD2	TRBV28	TRBJ2-1	.	CASGTSGTYNEQFF	TGTGCCAGCGGGACTAGCGGGACTTACAATGAGCAGTTCTTC
.	TRBV25-1	TRBJ1-1	.	CASSDETPNTEAFF	TGTGCCAGCAGTGACGAGACGCCGAACACTGAAGCTTTCTTT
.	TRBV6-1	TRBJ2-4	.	CASVTLGRNIQYF	TGTGCCAGCGTCACTCTGGGACGAAACATTCAGTACTTC
.	TRBV7-9	TRBJ2-7	.	CASSPVGGSLQYF	TGTGCCAGCAGCCCCGTTGGGGGGTCCCTCCAGTACTTC
.	TRBV2	TRBJ2-2	.	CASSDGWGGELFF	TGTGCCAGCAGTGATGGTTGGGGGGGGGAGCTGTTTTTT
.	TRBV5-1	TRBJ2-3	.	CASSLGGRTDTQYF	TGCGCCAGCAGCTTGGGAGGACGCACAGATACGCAGTATTTT
.	TRBV19	TRBJ2-2	few	CASIPPGRTNTGELFF	TGTGCCAGCATCCCTCCGGGCCGAACCAACACCGGGGAGCTGTTTTTT
.	TRBV28	TRBJ1-2	.	CASSFGANYGYTF	TGTGCCAGCAGTTTTGGGGCTAACTATGGCTACACCTTC
.	TRBV6-5	TRBJ1-2	once	CASSYSVGGYGYTF	TGTGCCAGCAGTTACTCGGTGGGGGGCTATGGCTACACCTTC
.	TRBV28	TRBJ1-2	.	CASGREGGYTF	TGTGCCAGCGGGAGGGAGGGTGGCTACACCTTC
TRBD1	TRBV2	TRBJ2-7	few	CASRGQGTSYEQYF	TGTGCCAGCAGGGGACAGGGAACATCCTACGAGCAGTACTTC
TRBD2	TRBV6-1	TRBJ2-7	.	CASSEALGGLYEQYF	TGTGCCAGCAGTGAAGCTCTGGGGGGGTTGTACGAGCAGTACTTC
TRBD2	TRBV6-5	TRBJ2-7	.	CASSSGEVPGGEQYF	TGTGCCAGCAGCTCAGGCGAGGTCCCGGGGGGCGAGCAGTACTTC
.	TRBV9	TRBJ1-1	.	CASSVIQGPTEAFF	TGTGCCAGCAGCGTAATACAGGGACCCACTGAAGCTTTCTTT
.	TRBV2	TRBJ2-7	.	CASIFGGTSYEQYF	TGTGCCAGCATATTTGGCGGGACCTCCTACGAGCAGTACTTC
.	TRBV7-2	TRBJ1-1	.	CASSFGGFNTEAFF	TGTGCCAGCAGCTTTGGTGGGTTCAACACTGAAGCTTTCTTT
TRBD2	TRBV4-3	TRBJ2-7	.	CASSPSGGPSEQYF	TGCGCCAGCAGCCCTAGCGGGGGGCCCTCCGAGCAGTACTTC
.	TRBV29-1	TRBJ1-1	.	CSYLPRYTEAFF	TGCAGCTATCTCCCTCGGTACACTGAAGCTTTCTTT
.	TRBV28	TRBJ1-3	.	CASREGFSGNTIYF	TGTGCCAGCAGAGAGGGATTCTCTGGAAACACCATATATTTT
.	TRBV4-1	TRBJ1-1	.	CASSRMGLNTEAFF	TGCGCCAGCAGCCGAATGGGACTAAACACTGAAGCTTTCTTT
.	TRBV11-3	TRBJ2-7	few	CASSDRRDEQYF	TGTGCCAGCTCCGACCGGAGGGACGAGCAGTACTTC
.	TRBV19	TRBJ2-7	.	CASSAEFGSEYRAPYEQYF	TGTGCCAGTAGTGCCGAATTTGGGTCCGAATACCGTGCACCCTACGAGCAGTACTTC
.	TRBV10-2	TRBJ1-6	.	CASSDPGDASPLHF	TGCGCCAGCAGTGACCCTGGCGACGCTTCACCCCTCCACTTT
TRBD2	TRBV11-2	TRBJ2-3	.	CASSFFRGGGTDTQYF	TGTGCCAGCAGCTTCTTCCGGGGGGGCGGCACAGATACGCAGTATTTT
.	TRBV19	TRBJ1-1	.	CASSMVWGVSTEAFF	TGTGCCAGTAGTATGGTTTGGGGAGTGAGCACTGAAGCTTTCTTT
.	TRBV30	TRBJ2-7	.	CAWSVQSGRHEQYF	TGTGCCTGGAGTGTACAGTCAGGGCGCCACGAGCAGTACTTC
.	TRBV19	TRBJ2-1	.	CASSIGWGYNEQFF	TGTGCCAGTAGTATTGGATGGGGGTACAATGAGCAGTTCTTC
.	TRBV4-3	TRBJ1-2	.	CASSQERFFSAAAVHGYTF	TGCGCCAGCAGCCAAGAAAGGTTCTTTTCGGCGGCCGCGGTGCACGGCTACACCTTC
TRBD2	TRBV4-2	TRBJ2-1	.	CASSQGSSGGYNEQFF	TGTGCCAGCAGCCAAGGCTCTAGCGGGGGCTACAATGAGCAGTTCTTC
.	TRBV5-5	TRBJ1-1	.	CASSLDPLTEAFF	TGTGCCAGCAGCTTGGACCCCCTCACTGAAGCTTTCTTT
TRBD1	TRBV15	TRBJ1-4	.	CATSIRTGSNEKLFF	TGTGCCACCAGCATCCGGACAGGGTCGAATGAAAAACTGTTTTTT
.	TRBV5-1	TRBJ1-1	.	CASSLAKQPRRSMNTEAFF	TGCGCCAGCAGCTTGGCCAAACAGCCCCGGAGGTCTATGAACACTGAAGCTTTCTTT
.	TRBV19	TRBJ1-1	.	CASSPQGNTEAFF	TGTGCCAGTAGTCCGCAGGGCAACACTGAAGCTTTCTTT
TRBD2	TRBV27	TRBJ2-5	.	CASSLVVAGVETQYF	TGTGCCAGCAGTTTAGTCGTAGCGGGAGTAGAGACCCAGTACTTC
.	TRBV7-6	TRBJ2-3	.	CASSLLSTDTQYF	TGTGCCAGCAGCCTACTTAGCACAGATACGCAGTATTTT
TRBD2	TRBV19	TRBJ2-1	.	CASSQRPGTSYTNEQFF	TGTGCCAGTAGTCAGCGACCCGGGACTAGTTACACAAATGAGCAGTTCTTC
TRBD1	TRBV4-1	TRBJ2-7	few	CASSPPGTGASYEQYF	TGCGCCAGCAGCCCCCCTGGGACAGGGGCCTCCTACGAGCAGTACTTC